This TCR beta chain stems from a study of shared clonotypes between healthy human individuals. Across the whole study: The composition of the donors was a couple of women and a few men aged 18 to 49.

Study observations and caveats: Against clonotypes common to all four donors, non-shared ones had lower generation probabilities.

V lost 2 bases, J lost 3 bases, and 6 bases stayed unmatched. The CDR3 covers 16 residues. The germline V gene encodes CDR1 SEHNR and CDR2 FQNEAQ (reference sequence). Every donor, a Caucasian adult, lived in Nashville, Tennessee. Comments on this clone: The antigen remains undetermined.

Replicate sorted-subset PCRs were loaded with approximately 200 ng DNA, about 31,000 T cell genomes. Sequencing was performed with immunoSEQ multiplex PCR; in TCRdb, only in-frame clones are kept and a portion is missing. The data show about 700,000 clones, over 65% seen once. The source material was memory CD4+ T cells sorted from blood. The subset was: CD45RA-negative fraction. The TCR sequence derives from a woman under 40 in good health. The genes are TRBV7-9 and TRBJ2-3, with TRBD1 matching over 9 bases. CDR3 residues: CASSLKGTGMTDTQYF. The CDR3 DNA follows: TGTGCCAGCAGCTTAAAGGGGACAGGGATGACAGATACGCAGTATTTT. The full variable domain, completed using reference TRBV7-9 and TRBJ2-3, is DTGVSQNPRHKITKRGQNVTFRCDPISEHNRLYWYRQTLGQGPEFLTYFQNEAQLEKSRLLSDRFSAERPKGSFSTLEIQRTEQGDSAMYLCASSLKGTGMTDTQYFGPGTRLTVL.